The clone carrying this TCR beta chain was found a few times. Its antigen remains unidentified. Primers for the PCR totalled 60 Vbeta and 13 Jbeta. Measured with immunoSEQ multiplex PCR; TCRdb has only the in-frame clones, and not every one. The data contain some 67,000 clones, roughly 73% of them singletons. This sample was taken from a study of cytomegalovirus exposure and HLA in healthy donors. Study-wide points: V- and J-gene trimming of TCR beta was linked (in a later analysis) to a missense DCLRE1C variant. In a later analysis, HLA-C alleles had the fewest associated TCRs, DRB1 alleles the most.

The clonotype was recovered from a man aged 35 to 55 in good health and CMV-seronegative. The specimen sequenced was PBMCs.

The CDR3 protein is CASSLGAGPVPEKLFF. The CDR3 DNA follows: TGTGCCAGCAGCCTGGGGGCCGGGCCAGTTCCTGAAAAACTGTTTTTT. The V call is TRBV11-2, the J call TRBJ1-4, with D possibly matching TRBD1 (6 bases). The ends were cut back, 5 bases at V and 7 bases at J, with 20 bases in the middle. CDR1 and CDR2 (germline): SGHAT, FQNNGV. The CDR3 has 16 residues. Looking up the rest from reference TRBV11-2 and TRBJ1-4 gives the full variable domain: EAGVAQSPRYKIIEKRQSVAFWCNPISGHATLYWYQQILGQGPKLLIQFQNNGVVDDSQLPKDRFSAERLKGVDSTLKIQPAKLEDSAVYLCASSLGAGPVPEKLFFGSGTQLSVL.